This T cell receptor (beta chain) was profiled in a study of T cell repertoires in cytomegalovirus infection. As for the study in general: CMV infection and matching HLA type were both indicated by public TCR beta signatures. Study-level findings and limits: Summed frequency of public TCR beta families distinguished CMV carriers with the relevant HLA. Ex vivo, HLA-C-restricted CMV-specific TCR beta clonotypes prevailed over the rest of the response.

TCRdb analysed the reads with MiXCR anew, one entry per CDR3 protein. This table has 250,000 to 350,000 distinct CDR3 sequences, roughly a quarter appearing once. Germline lookup yields CDR1 SGDLS and CDR2 YYNGEE. Trimming pared 0 bases from V and 5 bases from J, leaving 12 bases between. The CDR3 has 15 amino acids. This clonotype was seen a few times. Antigen specificity is unknown. V and J are TRBV9 and TRBJ2-1; D might be TRBD2 (5 bases). The sample taken for sequencing was PBMCs. The sequence derives from a human donor in good health (CMV status not recorded). Some clones in this sample may be carry-over from other donors' samples. DNA for the CDR3: TGTGCCAGCAGCGTAGTATCCGGGGTTGACAATGAGCAGTTCTTC. It translates to CASSVVSGVDNEQFF. Complete variable domain (other parts from reference TRBV9 and TRBJ2-1): DSGVTQTPKHLITATGQRVTLRCSPRSGDLSVYWYQQSLDQGLQFLIQYYNGEERAKGNILERFSAQQFPDLHSELNLSSLELGDSALYFCASSVVSGVDNEQFFGPGTRLTVL.